Listed below are T cell receptor beta chains from one sample, sequenced in a study of CD8 T cells in Susac syndrome. TCRdb ran MiXCR on the immunoSEQ multiplex PCR reads and lists one entry per CDR3 protein. Counted here are 200,000 to 250,000 distinct CDR3 sequences, about 95% occurring once; the ten biggest clones make up 0.082%. The sample was CD4+ T cells from PBMCs. These TCRs come from a human donor with multiple sclerosis. Each CDR3 is given with its conserved first and last residue. The D gene is left open where the match is weak. Clone size appears in some rows only: once, few, many, or a class for an expanded clone.

TRBV19	once	TRBJ1-3	TRBD1	TGTGCCAGTACCCTGACAGGGTACGGAAACACCATATATTTT	CASTLTGYGNTIYF
TRBV20-1	.	TRBJ2-2	TRBD1	TGCAGTGCTAGAGGGCCGGGACAGTATAACACCGGGGAGCTGTTTTTT	CSARGPGQYNTGELFF
TRBV11-2	.	TRBJ1-1	.	TGTGCCAGCATCCAGGGGCCCTTGCTTGAGGCTGAAGCTTTCTTT	CASIQGPLLEAEAFF
TRBV20-1	.	TRBJ1-1	.	TGCAGTGCTAGACCAGCTACTCCTGAAGCTTTCTTT	CSARPATPEAFF
TRBV4-2	.	TRBJ2-5	.	TGTGCCAGCAGCCAAGTAAAAGGGAACCAAGAGACCCAGTACTTC	CASSQVKGNQETQYF
TRBV9	.	TRBJ2-5	TRBD2	TGTGCCAGCAGCGCTCGACTAGCGGGGGCCCCAGGGGAGACCCAGTACTTC	CASSARLAGAPGETQYF
TRBV9	.	TRBJ1-3	.	TGTGCCAGCAGCCACCATCGTAGGTCTACCTCTGGAAACACCATATATTTT	CASSHHRRSTSGNTIYF
TRBV27	.	TRBJ1-2	.	TGTGCCAGCAGTCGCAGGGTCGGGACGGATTATGGCTACACCTTC	CASSRRVGTDYGYTF
TRBV12-3/TRBV12-4	.	TRBJ2-5	.	TGTGCCAGCAGTTACTCCGCCGCGGAAGAGACCCAGTACTTC	CASSYSAAEETQYF
TRBV15	.	TRBJ2-1	TRBD2	TGTGCCACCAGCGCGCGGGGGACCCTCCTCAATGAGCAGTTCTTC	CATSARGTLLNEQFF
TRBV7-2	.	TRBJ2-3	.	TGTGCCAGCAGCCTAATGCGCTTCGGAGCAGATACGCAGTATTTT	CASSLMRFGADTQYF
TRBV7-6	.	TRBJ2-5	.	TGTGCCAGCAGCTTATCAAGCGGAGTCCAAGAGACCCAGTACTTC	CASSLSSGVQETQYF
TRBV27	.	TRBJ2-3	.	TGTGCCAGCAGTCGCTGGACTCCCTCAGGGGCAGATACGCAGTATTTT	CASSRWTPSGADTQYF
TRBV6-1	.	TRBJ1-2	.	TGTGCCAGCAGTGATTGGGAGGCCGGCTACACCTTC	CASSDWEAGYTF
TRBV29-1	.	TRBJ2-3	TRBD2	TGCAGCGTTACTAGCGGGGGGGTTGATACGCAGTATTTT	CSVTSGGVDTQYF
TRBV12-3/TRBV12-4	.	TRBJ1-2	TRBD1	TGTGCCAGCATCCCGGGACAGGGAACAAACTATGGCTACACCTTC	CASIPGQGTNYGYTF
TRBV30	.	TRBJ1-2	.	TGTGCCTGGAGGAGCGACAGAGCTAACTATGGCTACACCTTC	CAWRSDRANYGYTF
TRBV30	.	TRBJ2-4	.	TGTGCCTGGGACAGGCTCGGGGACATTCAGTACTTC	CAWDRLGDIQYF
TRBV27	.	TRBJ2-3	.	TGTGCCAGCAGTTTACAGGCCCGGGATACGCAGTATTTT	CASSLQARDTQYF
TRBV30	.	TRBJ2-1	.	TGTGCCACAGGGGGTAGCGGGGGATTTTATGAGCAGTTCTTC	CATGGSGGFYEQFF
TRBV27	.	TRBJ1-5	.	TGTGCCAGCAGCGTCGCGCGGAAAAATCAGCCCCAGCATTTT	CASSVARKNQPQHF
TRBV3-1	.	TRBJ2-1	.	TGTGCCAGCAGCCAAGGATTACTCGCCGGCTCCTACAATGAGCAGTTCTTC	CASSQGLLAGSYNEQFF
TRBV29-1	once	TRBJ1-1	.	TGCAGCGCTACAGGAGAAGTTAACACTGAAGCTTTCTTT	CSATGEVNTEAFF
TRBV7-2	.	TRBJ2-5	.	TGTGCCAGCAGCCCCGGACTCGTGAAAGAGACCCAGTACTTC	CASSPGLVKETQYF
TRBV5-1	.	TRBJ2-2	.	TGCGCCACCGCAACCGGGAGCTCGAACACCGGGGAGCTGTTTTTT	CATATGSSNTGELFF
TRBV20-1	.	TRBJ2-5	TRBD2	TGCAGTGCCAGGGTCAGCGGGGGGGAAGAGACCCAGTACTTC	CSARVSGGEETQYF
TRBV25-1	.	TRBJ1-2	.	TGTGCCAGCAGTCACCCCGGGGCGGGAGAGGAAACGGGCTACACCTTC	CASSHPGAGEETGYTF
TRBV19	.	TRBJ2-1	.	TGTGCCAGTAAAGACCCCGCGGCGAATGAGCAGTTCTTC	CASKDPAANEQFF
TRBV6-5	few	TRBJ1-5	TRBD1	TGTGCCAGCAGTGTCACAGGGGGTAATCAGCCCCAGCATTTT	CASSVTGGNQPQHF
TRBV12-5	.	TRBJ2-7	.	TGTGCTAGTGGTTTGGACGGTTCCGCGGGAGAGCAGTACTTC	CASGLDGSAGEQYF
TRBV29-1	.	TRBJ2-3	.	TGCAGCGTTGAAGGGACAGCCAGTACAGATACGCAGTATTTT	CSVEGTASTDTQYF
TRBV12-3/TRBV12-4	.	TRBJ2-3	TRBD2	TGTGCCAGCAGCTTTGGGGGCGGGGGGGACACAGATACGCAGTATTTT	CASSFGGGGDTDTQYF
TRBV29-1	.	TRBJ2-4	.	TGCAGCGCCGCGAGAAGGGGCTCAAAAAACATTCAGTACTTC	CSAARRGSKNIQYF
TRBV30	.	TRBJ2-5	TRBD1	TGTGCCTGGAGTAGGGGGCTAGATGGGACCCAGTACTTC	CAWSRGLDGTQYF
TRBV3-1	.	TRBJ1-1	TRBD1	TGTGCCAGCAGCGCCCGGGACAGGGGAACTGAAGCTTTCTTT	CASSARDRGTEAFF
TRBV20-1	.	TRBJ1-1	.	TGCAGTGCTGACCATGGCCCGGGAACTGAAGCTTTCTTT	CSADHGPGTEAFF
TRBV9	.	TRBJ1-3	TRBD1	TGTGCCAGCGGCCCAGGGGGACCTGGAAACACCATATATTTT	CASGPGGPGNTIYF
TRBV7-9	.	TRBJ2-5	TRBD2	TGTGCCAGCAGCCGAGCGACTAGCGGGGAACAAGAGACCCAGTACTTC	CASSRATSGEQETQYF
TRBV5-1	.	TRBJ1-5	.	TGCGCCAGCAGCCCCTGGGGGTTTAGCAATCAGCCCCAGCATTTT	CASSPWGFSNQPQHF
TRBV2	once	TRBJ1-2	.	TGTGCCAGCAGTCTGGTTTTGGGTTTTGAGGGCTACACCTTC	CASSLVLGFEGYTF
TRBV3-1	.	TRBJ2-1	TRBD2	TGTGCCAGCAGCCTGTCTAGCGGGGAGGTAAAGCAGTTCTTC	CASSLSSGEVKQFF
TRBV4-2	.	TRBJ2-3	.	TGTGCCAGCAGCCAACCGACTAGCACAGATACGCAGTATTTT	CASSQPTSTDTQYF
TRBV15	.	TRBJ1-1	.	TGTGCCACCAGCGAAGGGGTAGGCAACACTGAAGCTTTCTTT	CATSEGVGNTEAFF
TRBV29-1	.	TRBJ1-2	.	TGCAGCGTTGACTGGGACGGTGGGGCTTATGGCTACACCTTC	CSVDWDGGAYGYTF
TRBV30	.	TRBJ1-6	.	TGTGCCTGGAGTGTATCTGGAAATTCACCCCTCCACTTT	CAWSVSGNSPLHF
TRBV25-1	.	TRBJ1-2	TRBD1	TGTGCCAGCAGTGGAGAGGGACAGGTTAAGGGCCAGGGTGGCTACACCTTC	CASSGEGQVKGQGGYTF
TRBV6-6	.	TRBJ2-7	TRBD2	TGTGCCAGCAGAGGACTAGACGAGCAGTACTTC	CASRGLDEQYF
TRBV30	once	TRBJ1-5	.	TGTGCCTGGAGTGCTCGAGGGGGGCTTCAGCCCCAGCATTTT	CAWSARGGLQPQHF
TRBV20-1	.	TRBJ1-5	.	TGCAGTGCTAGTTGGGGGGATCAGCCCCAGCATTTT	CSASWGDQPQHF
TRBV3-1	.	TRBJ1-4	.	TGTGCCAGCAGCCAAGGCACAAATAATGAAAAACTGTTTTTT	CASSQGTNNEKLFF